These 18 T cell receptor beta chains share one sample of origin, sequenced in a study of blood T cell repertoires in COVID-19. The data were produced by immunoSEQ multiplex PCR, yet TCRdb's version contains in-frame clones alone and is incomplete. The sample includes under 400,000 clones, 85% to 90% of them seen just once. The sample taken for sequencing was peripheral blood. The receptors were gathered from a man aged 18 to 30 with active or convalescent COVID-19.

This clone was seen a single time. CDR3 nucleotide sequence: TGTGCCAGCAGTTCAACCGGGACAGGTCCAACTAATGAAAAACTGTTTTTT. Translation gives CASSSTGTGPTNEKLFF. The V call is TRBV7-9, the J call TRBJ1-4; TRBD1 agrees at 8 bases. The CDR3 is 17 amino acids. CDR1 and CDR2 from the germline V gene are SEHNR and FQNEAQ (reference sequence). V trimming: 6 bases; J trimming: 0 bases; junction bases outside the gene matches: 9.

This chain joins TRBV27 and TRBJ1-6, with D possibly matching TRBD1 (6 bases). This CDR3 spans 14 amino acids. Trimming removed 7 bases at V and 7 bases at J, with 14 bases between. Germline lookup yields CDR1 MNHEY and CDR2 SMNVEV (reference sequence). DNA of the CDR3: TGTGCCAGCATCTCTACAGGGAAGAATTCACCCCTCCACTTT. It is translated as CASISTGKNSPLHF.

The chain is built from TRBV24-1 and TRBJ2-3, with 9 nucleotides matching TRBD1. V lost 7 bases to trimming and J lost 2 bases; unmatched junction nucleotides: 3. The CDR3 consists of 14 residues. Germline V CDR1 and CDR2: KGHDR, SFDVKD. The CDR3 DNA follows: TGTGCCACCAGGGGGACAGGGACCACAGATACGCAGTATTTT. Its translation: CATRGTGTTDTQYF.

The chain is built from TRBV6-4 and TRBJ2-3; D uncertain. The CDR3 sequence is 15 residues long. V was trimmed by 4 bases and J by 3 bases, leaving 14 bases between them. Germline CDR1 reads MRHNA; CDR2 reads SNTAGT. The CDR3 DNA follows: TGTGCCAGCAGTGCTAGAGGTTACTTAACAGATACGCAGTATTTT. It codes for CASSARGYLTDTQYF.

The V and J genes are TRBV6-5 and TRBJ2-1; 8 bases align to TRBD1. V lost 6 bases to trimming and J lost 4 bases; unmatched junction nucleotides: 8. CDR3 length: 15 residues. Germline V gene data show CDR1 as MNHEY and CDR2 as SVGAGI. This chain's CDR3 is CASSGDRGLYNEQFF. DNA of the CDR3: TGTGCCAGCAGCGGAGACAGGGGTTTATACAATGAGCAGTTCTTC.

The chain has TRBV10-3 and TRBJ2-3, with D tentatively TRBD2 (5 bases). Trimming removed 10 bases at V and 3 bases at J, with 14 bases between. Germline assignment: CDR1 ENHRY and CDR2 SYGVKD. The CDR3 runs to 13 residues. The CDR3 is CATAGDGTDTQYF. The CDR3 coding sequence is TGTGCCACGGCGGGTGATGGGACAGATACGCAGTATTTT.

This CDR3 reads CASSLTRGYYGYTF. In nucleotides, the CDR3 is TGTGCCAGCAGTTTAACTCGAGGGTACTATGGCTACACCTTC. This chain joins TRBV28 and TRBJ1-2; D remains unclear. Trimming took off 2 bases at V and 3 bases at J, with 10 bases between the two ends. CDR3 length: 14 amino acids. Germline V gene sequence: CDR1 MDHEN, CDR2 SYDVKM.

This chain uses TRBV27 with TRBJ2-5; 10 bases fit TRBD2. The CDR3 extends over 13 amino acids. Germline CDR1 is MNHEY and CDR2 is SMNVEV (reference sequence). V trimming: 6 bases; J trimming: 5 bases; junction bases outside the gene matches: 3. The CDR3 spells CASSLAGVETQYF. The CDR3 nucleotides read TGTGCCAGCAGCCTAGCGGGGGTGGAGACCCAGTACTTC.

The rearrangement links TRBV6-5 to TRBJ2-7; a possible D gene is TRBD2 (5 bases). This CDR3 has 13 residues. Germline V gives CDR1 MNHEY, CDR2 SVGAGI. V gave up 6 bases and J gave up 2 bases, with 11 bases separating them. CDR3 DNA sequence: TGTGCCAGCAGGGAGGCGTTGACCTACGAGCAGTACTTC. It is translated as CASREALTYEQYF.

The rearrangement links TRBV20-1 to TRBJ1-6; D is undetermined. The CDR3 runs to 10 residues. The germline gives CDR1 DFQATT, CDR2 SNEGSKA (reference sequence). V dropped 6 bases and J dropped 9 bases, with 6 bases sitting between them. The CDR3, as DNA: TGCAGTGCCGGGAGTTCACCCCTCCACTTT. Its protein product is CSAGSSPLHF.

The chain recombines TRBV9 with TRBJ2-7, with D perhaps TRBD1 (6 bases). The length of the CDR3 is 15 residues. Germline V gives CDR1 SGDLS, CDR2 YYNGEE. Trimming took 4 bases from V and 7 from J, leaving 21 bases between them. The CDR3 spells CASSHRDNLFGEQYF. The CDR3 DNA is TGTGCCAGCAGCCACCGGGACAACCTATTTGGGGAGCAGTACTTC.

The rearrangement links TRBV6-5 to TRBJ1-1; D gene unclear. Trimming removed 4 bases from V and 3 bases from J, with 15 bases in between. There are 15 residues in the CDR3. CDR1 MNHEY and CDR2 SVGAGI come from the germline V gene. This CDR3 reads CASSSRGGGDTEAFF. The CDR3 nucleotides are TGTGCCAGCAGTTCCCGAGGAGGTGGAGACACTGAAGCTTTCTTT.

The chain joins TRBV19 to TRBJ1-2; the D is unclear. Germline assignment: CDR1 LNHDA and CDR2 SQIVND (reference sequence). This CDR3 contains 16 residues. V lost 6 bases and J lost 5, with 22 bases in between. The CDR3 sequence is CASRPRHDGVRYGYTF. CDR3 nucleotide sequence: TGTGCCAGTAGACCCCGACATGACGGGGTTCGATATGGCTACACCTTC.

The chain is built from TRBV5-5 and TRBJ1-1; no clear D. The CDR3 spans 15 residues. Germline V lookup: CDR1 SGHKS, CDR2 YYEKEE (reference sequence). Trimming shortened V by 1 base and J by 0 bases, and 10 bases separated the two germline ends. The CDR3 loop is CASSLKLLVNTEAFF. The CDR3, as DNA: TGTGCCAGCAGCTTGAAATTGTTAGTGAACACTGAAGCTTTCTTT.

The rearrangement links TRBV11-2 to TRBJ1-3, with D hard to call. V lost 5 bases and J lost 2, with 19 bases in between. CDR1 is SGHAT, CDR2 FQNNGV, per germline. The CDR3 spans 17 residues. The CDR3 loop is CASSLNDRTGAGNTIYF. In nucleotides, the CDR3 is TGTGCCAGCAGCCTCAACGACCGGACCGGGGCTGGAAACACCATATATTTT.

The V call is TRBV9, the J call TRBJ1-1; D not certain. The germline gives CDR1 SGDLS, CDR2 YYNGEE. The CDR3 consists of 18 residues. V dropped 0 bases and J dropped 0 bases, with 18 bases sitting between them. The CDR3 reads CASSVASWQADMNTEAFF. Here the CDR3 DNA reads TGTGCCAGCAGCGTAGCCTCATGGCAGGCTGACATGAACACTGAAGCTTTCTTT.

The chain employs TRBV7-3 and TRBJ1-6; D might be TRBD1 (5 bases). This CDR3 has 13 amino acids. V was clipped by 2 bases and J by 7 bases, with 6 bases between them. The V gene's germline CDR1 is SGHTA and CDR2 FQGTGA. The CDR3 here is CASSLQGNSPLHF. The CDR3 nucleotides are TGTGCCAGCAGCTTACAGGGAAATTCACCCCTCCACTTT.

This chain joins TRBV27 and TRBJ2-3, with 7 bases aligning to TRBD2. Germline V lookup: CDR1 MNHEY, CDR2 SMNVEV (reference sequence). This CDR3 has 15 residues. V shed 3 bases and J 6 bases; nucleotides not matched to a gene: 9. This CDR3 reads CASSFGGTNPDTQYF. The DNA of the CDR3 is TGTGCCAGCAGTTTCGGAGGGACTAACCCCGATACGCAGTATTTT.